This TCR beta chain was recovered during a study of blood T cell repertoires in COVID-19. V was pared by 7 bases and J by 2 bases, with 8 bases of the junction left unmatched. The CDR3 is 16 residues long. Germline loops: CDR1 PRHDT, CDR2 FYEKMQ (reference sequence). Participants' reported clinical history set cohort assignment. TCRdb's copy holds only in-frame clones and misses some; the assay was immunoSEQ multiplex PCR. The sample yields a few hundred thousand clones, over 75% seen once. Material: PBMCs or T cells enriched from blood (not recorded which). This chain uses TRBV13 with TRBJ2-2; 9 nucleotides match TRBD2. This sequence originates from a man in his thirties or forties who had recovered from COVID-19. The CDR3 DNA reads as TGTGCCAGCACCTTCAGACTAGCGGATAACACCGGGGAGCTGTTTTTT. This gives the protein CASTFRLADNTGELFF.